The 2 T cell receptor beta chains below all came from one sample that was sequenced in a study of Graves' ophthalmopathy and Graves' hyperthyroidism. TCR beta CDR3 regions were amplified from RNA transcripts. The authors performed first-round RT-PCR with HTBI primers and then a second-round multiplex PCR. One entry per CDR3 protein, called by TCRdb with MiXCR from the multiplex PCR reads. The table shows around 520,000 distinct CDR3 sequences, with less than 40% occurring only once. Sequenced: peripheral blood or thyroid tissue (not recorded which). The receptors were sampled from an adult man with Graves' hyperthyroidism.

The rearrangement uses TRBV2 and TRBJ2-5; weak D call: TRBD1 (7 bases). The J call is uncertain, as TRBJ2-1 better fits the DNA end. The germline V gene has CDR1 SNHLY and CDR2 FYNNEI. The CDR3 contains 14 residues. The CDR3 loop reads CASSPRQGGNEQFF. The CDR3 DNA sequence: TGTGCCAGCAGTCCGAGACAGGGAGGAAATGAGCAGTTCTTC.

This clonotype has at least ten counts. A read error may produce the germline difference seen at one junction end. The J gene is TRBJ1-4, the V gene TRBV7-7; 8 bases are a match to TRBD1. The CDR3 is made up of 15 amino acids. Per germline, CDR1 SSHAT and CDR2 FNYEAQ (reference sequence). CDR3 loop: CASSLSRDRNEKLFF. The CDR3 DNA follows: TGTGCTAGCAGCTTATCGCGGGACAGGAATGAAAAACTGTTTTTT.